What follows are 14 T cell receptor beta chains derived from one specimen sequenced in a study of vaccination effects on CD4 cells after COVID-19. Profiling relied on immunoSEQ multiplex PCR, and the TCRdb table lists in-frame clones only, not all of them. Here the sample spans more than 25,000 clones, roughly 63% being singletons. No antigen has been assigned to these receptors. Viral peptide pool expansion of antigen-specific CD4+ T cells preceded sequencing in the ViraFEST assay. CD4+ T cells were isolated after less than 13 days of culture. The source material was CD4+ T cells from PBMCs cultured with HCoV-229E spike peptides, sampled before COVID-19 vaccination. The source of these receptors is a human donor who received a COVID-19 vaccine.

The V and J genes are TRBV5-1 and TRBJ2-5; 14 bases agree with TRBD2. Per germline, CDR1 SGHRS and CDR2 YFSETQ. This CDR3 has 16 residues. J lost 5 bases, V lost 0 bases, and 3 bases had no gene match. The CDR3, as DNA: TGCGCCAGCAGCTTGGGACTAGCGGGGGGGCAGGAGACCCAGTACTTC. Translating gives CASSLGLAGGQETQYF. Full variable domain (remainder filled in from reference TRBV5-1 and TRBJ2-5): KAGVTQTPRYLIKTRGQQVTLSCSPISGHRSVSWYQQTPGQGLQFLFEYFSETQRNKGNFPGRFSGRQFSNSRSEMNVSTLELGDSALYLCASSLGLAGGQETQYFGPGTRLLVL.

V is TRBV4-3 and J is TRBJ1-6, with D unclear. V lost 3 bases and J lost 10, with 16 bases in between. The germline V gene has CDR1 LGHNA and CDR2 YSLEER. CDR3 length: 15 amino acids. CDR3 DNA: TGCGCCAGCAGCCAGGTGGCTCAGATGAGGTCACCCCTCCACTTT. Its protein is CASSQVAQMRSPLHF.

The V and J genes are TRBV29-1 and TRBJ2-1, with 8 bases matching TRBD2. Germline lookup yields CDR1 SQVTM and CDR2 ANQGSEA. V trimming: 5 bases; J trimming: 4 bases; junction bases outside the gene matches: 10. CDR3 length: 15 amino acids. DNA for the CDR3: TGCAGCGTTCTTAAACTAGCGGCCCTTTACAATGAGCAGTTCTTC. This encodes CSVLKLAALYNEQFF.

V and J are TRBV6-1 and TRBJ2-1; a possible D gene is TRBD2 (7 bases). V was shortened by 0 bases and J by 4 bases, with 13 bases between the two germline ends. Germline CDR1 is MNHNS and CDR2 is SASEGT. This CDR3 contains 16 residues. The CDR3 protein is CASSEARGGFYNEQFF. DNA of the CDR3: TGTGCCAGCAGTGAAGCTCGCGGGGGCTTTTACAATGAGCAGTTCTTC.

CDR3 DNA: TGCGCCAGCAGCTTGAATGTTGGCGGCAACTATGGCTACACCTTC. Protein product: CASSLNVGGNYGYTF. The chain recombines TRBV5-1 with TRBJ1-2; D not resolved. CDR1 and CDR2 (germline): SGHRS, YFSETQ. The CDR3 is made up of 15 amino acids. V gave up 1 base and J gave up 2 bases, with 12 bases separating them.

This chain connects TRBV10-3 to TRBJ1-6, with D tentatively TRBD1 (6 bases). The CDR3 covers 13 residues. CDR1 is ENHRY and CDR2 is SYGVKD in the germline V gene. V lost 6 bases, J lost 6 bases, and 9 bases lay in between. CDR3 in DNA: TGTGCCATCAGGTGGGACACTAATTCACCCCTCCACTTT. Amino acid sequence: CAIRWDTNSPLHF.

The genes are TRBV19 and TRBJ1-2, with a weak D call TRBD1 (6 bases). The V end lost 7 bases, the J end lost 4 bases, and 16 bases lay between the germline ends. This CDR3 contains 14 residues. Germline lookup yields CDR1 LNHDA and CDR2 SQIVND (reference sequence). DNA of the CDR3: TGTGCCAGTACGAAGGGACACTTCATCTATGGCTACACCTTC. Encoded protein: CASTKGHFIYGYTF.

V usage is TRBV5-4 and J usage is TRBJ2-1; D uncertain. The CDR3 is 14 residues long. V gave up 3 bases and J gave up 7 bases, with 14 bases separating them. Germline V lookup: CDR1 SGHNT, CDR2 YYREEE (reference sequence). Written as DNA, the CDR3 is TGTGCCAGCAGCTGGGGAACTCCTGTGAATGAGCAGTTCTTC. Residues: CASSWGTPVNEQFF.

The chain carries TRBV7-6 and TRBJ2-3, with D perhaps TRBD1 (6 bases). Per the germline V gene, CDR1 is SGHVS and CDR2 is FNYEAQ. The length of the CDR3 is 15 residues. V dropped 0 bases and J dropped 0 bases, with 7 bases sitting between them. DNA of the CDR3: TGTGCCAGCAGCTTAGCGGGGGCAAGCACAGATACGCAGTATTTT. Its translation is CASSLAGASTDTQYF.

The chain carries TRBV19 and TRBJ2-6; TRBD1 is a possible D gene (6 bases). Germline CDR1 reads LNHDA; CDR2 reads SQIVND (reference sequence). CDR3 length: 15 amino acids. V was clipped by 3 bases and J by 1 base, with 7 bases between them. CDR3 nucleotide sequence: TGTGCCAGTAGTATCAGGGGATCTGGGGCCAACGTCCTGACTTTC. As protein: CASSIRGSGANVLTF.

The genes are TRBV20-1 and TRBJ1-2; tentatively, D is TRBD1 (6 bases). V lost 3 bases to trimming and J lost 8 bases, with 13 bases between them. The length of the CDR3 is 12 residues. CDR1 and CDR2 (germline): DFQATT, SNEGSKA (reference sequence). CDR3 nucleotide sequence: TGCAGTGCTAGTACAGGGATTTGGGGCTACACCTTC. This translates into CSASTGIWGYTF.

This rearrangement joins TRBV9 to TRBJ1-1, with TRBD1 matching 8 bases. This CDR3 is built from 16 residues. The germline gives CDR1 SGDLS, CDR2 YYNGEE. V was pared by 2 bases and J by 3 bases, with 9 bases of the junction left unmatched. The CDR3 protein is CASSVGQGRWDTEAFF. The CDR3 DNA reads as TGTGCCAGCAGCGTTGGACAGGGTAGGTGGGACACTGAAGCTTTCTTT.

This chain uses TRBV19 with TRBJ2-3; TRBD2 might be the D (7 bases). There are 15 residues in the CDR3. The germline gives CDR1 LNHDA, CDR2 SQIVND (reference sequence). Deletions cut 4 bases from V and 7 bases from J, with 18 bases between. The CDR3 nucleotides are TGTGCCAGTAGTAAACCCCAGGGGCGGGGGAATACGCAGTATTTT. Translation: CASSKPQGRGNTQYF.

The V gene is TRBV12-2, the J gene TRBJ1-1. TRBV12-2 is a recognized pseudogene. The CDR3 contains 14 residues. CDR3 sequence: CASRPDGENTEAFF. The CDR3 coding sequence is TGTGCAAGTCGCCCGGACGGCGAGAACACTGAAGCTTTCTTT.